This T cell receptor (beta chain) was identified during a study of OX40 agonist ivuxolimab in advanced cancers. The CDR3 has 16 amino acids. V shed 4 bases, J shed 0 bases, and the junction held 10 bases outside the gene matches. Per the germline V gene, CDR1 is SGDLS and CDR2 is YYNGEE. Some clones are missing from TCRdb's copy, which holds only in-frame ones; the method was immunoSEQ multiplex PCR. The data hold tens of thousands of clones, with roughly 88% observed a single time. The chain carries TRBV9 and TRBJ2-7, with 7 positions matching TRBD2. The input for sequencing was CD4+ or CD8+ T cells sorted from blood, taken in a trial of the OX40 agonist ivuxolimab. This sequence was found in an adult with an advanced solid tumor such as melanoma, head and neck, liver or kidney cancer. In nucleotides, the CDR3 is TGTGCCAGCAGCCCTGGGGCGGGAGACCTCTCCTACGAGCAGTACTTC. The encoded protein is CASSPGAGDLSYEQYF.